This record covers a single TCR beta chain. It lacks a known antigen. Nothing much larger sits one base from this clone, and base qualities are not available. Library preparation was by the immunoSEQ multiplex PCR assay. Processing in the source paper ran as follows. A statistical classification framework was developed to diagnose cytomegalovirus status using the catalog of TCR beta chain sequences. Drawn from immuneACCESS, this table holds only the in-frame rearrangements with V and J called that TCRdb kept. Clones are partly lost; checked studies trace under half to an unresolved V gene and leave the rest unexplained. V and J calls and clone size are copied from that table; D and trimming were computed from the DNA. The sample data list 150,000 to 200,000 clones, and roughly 84% of these were observed just once. The ten most abundant clones make up more than 6.5% of the sample. Its CDR3 holds 17 amino acids, cysteine through phenylalanine. Of all the DNA, just the CDR3 is kept, 51 bases in frame from base 1. Trimming takes 0 bases off V and 5 bases off J; junction bases not matched to a gene: 10. For CDR1 and CDR2, the germline V gene lists SGHVS and FQNEAQ.

The data stem from a study of cytomegalovirus exposure and HLA in healthy donors (dated by TCRdb to 2015 to 2018). Looking at the study overall: According to a later analysis, one platform produced both the approximately 110 validation repertoires and the 666 repertoires of the first cohort. The study was designed to test whether signatures of past pathogen exposure could be identified by cataloging public T cell receptors. A separate validation cohort of approximately 120 different subjects was used in addition to the roughly 670-subject first cohort. To predict cytomegalovirus infection status, the study brought together high-throughput TCR immunosequencing, statistical association of individual TCRs with disease status, and machine learning.

Separate from the approximately 670-subject first cohort, the validation cohort of 95 to 150 subjects was the group to which the donors belonged. The full study reports these points: Cytomegalovirus status was reported to be diagnosed by the classifier with high specificity and sensitivity in both the original and validation cohorts. The validation cohort had no HLA typing available for a later analysis, so co-occurrence within that cohort was assessed over all 120 or so repertoires. The study gave a list of under 200 TCR beta chains associated with cytomegalovirus. While some public TCRs were present in many individuals, most TCR sequences turned up only very rarely across donors. In a later analysis, TCRs clustered in the first cohort were found to also tend to co-occur in the 130 or so validation repertoires, with over 90% of cluster scores above 0. In vitro tests confirmed that a few of the cytomegalovirus-associated TCR beta chains recognize cytomegalovirus antigens. It was suggested by the authors that the approach could potentially be generalized to other disease states and immunological phenotypes.

The sequenced material came from PBMCs. The sequence links TRBV7-8 to TRBJ2-1, and 7 junction bases match TRBD2. The source of this sequence is a man aged 18 to 29 in good health and CMV-seropositive. At the DNA level, the sequence is TGTGCCAGCAGCTTAGCGTACGGCGGGAGAGCCCACAATGAGCAGTTCTTC. Its protein reads: CASSLAYGGRAHNEQFF.